This TCR beta chain was sequenced for a study of blood T cells in healthy people across ages. Whole-study findings and limits: The study lacked donor CMV status, which possibly confounded expanded clonotype changes. Investigators treated diversity estimates from one million T cells as underestimates.

This CDR3 has 19 residues. Losses at the gene ends were 0 bases for V and 4 bases for J; bases not matched to a gene: 7. Germline V lookup: CDR1 LNHNV, CDR2 YYDKDF (reference sequence). With a J-beta primer mix and a sample-barcoded 5' primer, a second PCR ran 7 to 11 cycles. TCRdb passed the 5' RACE reads through MiXCR, listing each CDR3 protein once. The sample includes 850,000 to 1,000,000 distinct CDR3 sequences, around 49% of them seen just once. As for this clonotype: Its antigen is currently unknown.

The J gene is TRBJ2-1, the V gene TRBV15; TRBD2 matches at 15 bases. The sequence derives from a man aged 25 to 40 in good health. Sequencing used blood. The CDR3 bases are TGTGCCACCAGCAGAGATCGGGGACTAGCGGGGGGATTATACAATGAGCAGTTCTTC. It is translated as CATSRDRGLAGGLYNEQFF.